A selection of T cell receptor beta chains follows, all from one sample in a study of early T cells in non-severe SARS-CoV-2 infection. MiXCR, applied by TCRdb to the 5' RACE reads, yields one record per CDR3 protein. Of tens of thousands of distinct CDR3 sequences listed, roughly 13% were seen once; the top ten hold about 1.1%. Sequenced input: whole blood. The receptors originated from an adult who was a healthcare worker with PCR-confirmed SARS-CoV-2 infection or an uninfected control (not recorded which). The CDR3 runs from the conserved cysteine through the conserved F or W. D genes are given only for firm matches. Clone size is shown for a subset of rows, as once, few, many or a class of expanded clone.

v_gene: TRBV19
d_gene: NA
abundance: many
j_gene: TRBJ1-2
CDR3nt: TGTGCCAGTAGTATCAGCAGGAACTCCCTCTATGGCTACACCTTC
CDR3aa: CASSISRNSLYGYTF

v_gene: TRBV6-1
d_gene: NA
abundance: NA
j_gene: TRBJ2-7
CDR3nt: TGTGCCAGCAGTGAATATGACAGTTCCGCTTCCTACGAGCAGTACTTC
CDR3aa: CASSEYDSSASYEQYF

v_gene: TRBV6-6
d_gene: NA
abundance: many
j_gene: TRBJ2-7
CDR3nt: TGTGCCAGCAGTAGTCCGGGAGCCGATTCCTACGAGCAGTACTTC
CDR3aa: CASSSPGADSYEQYF

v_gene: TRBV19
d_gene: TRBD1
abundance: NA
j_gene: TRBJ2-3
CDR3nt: TGTGCCAGTAGGGACAGGGCCGGCGGGAGCACAGATACGCAGTATTTT
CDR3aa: CASRDRAGGSTDTQYF

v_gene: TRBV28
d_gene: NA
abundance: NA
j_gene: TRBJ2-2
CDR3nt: TGTGCCAGCAGTTCCGGGCAGGGAGCCGGGGAGCTGTTTTTT
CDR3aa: CASSSGQGAGELFF

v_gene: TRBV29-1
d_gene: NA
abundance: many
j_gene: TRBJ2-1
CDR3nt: TGCAGCGTTGGGACGGGGTCTGGTTCCTACAATGAGCAGTTCTTC
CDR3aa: CSVGTGSGSYNEQFF

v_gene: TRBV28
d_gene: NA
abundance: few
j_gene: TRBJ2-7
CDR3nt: TGTGCCAGCAGTTTTTCCAGGGGCTACGAGCAGTACTTC
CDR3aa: CASSFSRGYEQYF

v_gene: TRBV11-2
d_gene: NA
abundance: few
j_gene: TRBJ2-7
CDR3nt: TGTGCCAGCAGCCGCTCCGGGTTTTCCCACGAGCAGTACTTC
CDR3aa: CASSRSGFSHEQYF

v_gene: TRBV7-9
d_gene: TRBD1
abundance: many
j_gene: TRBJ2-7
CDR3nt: TGTGCCAGCAGCTTAGAGGCAGGGGGTACGAGCGAGCAGTACTTC
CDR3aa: CASSLEAGGTSEQYF

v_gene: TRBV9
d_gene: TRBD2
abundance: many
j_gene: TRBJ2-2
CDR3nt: TGTGCCAGCAGCGTATGGGGCGGGAGGGCCGACACCGGGGAGCTGTTTTTT
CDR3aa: CASSVWGGRADTGELFF

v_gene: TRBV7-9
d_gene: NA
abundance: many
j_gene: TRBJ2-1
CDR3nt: TGTGCCAGCAGCTTCATAACGGGGAGCTCCTACAATGAGCAGTTCTTC
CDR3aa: CASSFITGSSYNEQFF

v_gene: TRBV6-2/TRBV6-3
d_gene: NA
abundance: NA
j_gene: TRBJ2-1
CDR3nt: TGTGCCAGCACTTGGAGCTCCTACAATGAGCAGTTCTTC
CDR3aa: CASTWSSYNEQFF

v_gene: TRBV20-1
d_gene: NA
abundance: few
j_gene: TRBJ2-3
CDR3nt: TGCAGTGCTAAAAGAAGAGGCGGGACCAGGGATACGCAGTATTTT
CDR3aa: CSAKRRGGTRDTQYF

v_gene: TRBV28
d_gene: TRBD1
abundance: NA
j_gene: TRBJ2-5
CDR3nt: TGTGCCAGCAGCCTAGTGGGTATCGGGACAGCCCAAGAGACCCAGTACTTC
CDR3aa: CASSLVGIGTAQETQYF

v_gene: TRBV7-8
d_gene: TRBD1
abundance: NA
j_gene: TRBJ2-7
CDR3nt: TGTGCCAGCAGCTTAGCCGGGACAGGGGTAAGGGAGCAGTACTTC
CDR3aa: CASSLAGTGVREQYF

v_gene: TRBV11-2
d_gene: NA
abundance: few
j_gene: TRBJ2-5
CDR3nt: TGTGCCAGCAGCTTAGATCGAGGGGCGATCCAAGAGACCCAGTACTTC
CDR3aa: CASSLDRGAIQETQYF

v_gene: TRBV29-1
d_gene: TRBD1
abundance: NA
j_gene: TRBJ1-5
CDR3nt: TGCAGCGTATTACAGGGGGCGAGTAATCAGCCCCAGCATTTT
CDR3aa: CSVLQGASNQPQHF

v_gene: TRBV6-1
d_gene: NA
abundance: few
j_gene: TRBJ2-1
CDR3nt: TGTGCCACCACCCCGGGAGCCTTATCCTACAATGAGCAGTTCTTC
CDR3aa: CATTPGALSYNEQFF

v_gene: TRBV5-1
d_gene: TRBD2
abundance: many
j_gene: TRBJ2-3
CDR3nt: TGCGCCAGCAGCGCGGGGACTAGCGGGACCTACCGCACAGATACGCAGTATTTT
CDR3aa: CASSAGTSGTYRTDTQYF

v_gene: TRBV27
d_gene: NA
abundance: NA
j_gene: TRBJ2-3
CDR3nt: TGTGCCAGCAGCCCCATCGGGAGTTACACAGATACGCAGTATTTT
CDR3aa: CASSPIGSYTDTQYF

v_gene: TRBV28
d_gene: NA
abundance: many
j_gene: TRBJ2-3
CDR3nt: TGTGCCAGCAAAGGGGATGCAGATACGCAGTATTTT
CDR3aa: CASKGDADTQYF

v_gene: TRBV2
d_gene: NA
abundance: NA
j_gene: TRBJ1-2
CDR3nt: TGTGCCAGCAGAGACGTGAGGGGGTTCTATGGCTACACCTTC
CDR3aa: CASRDVRGFYGYTF

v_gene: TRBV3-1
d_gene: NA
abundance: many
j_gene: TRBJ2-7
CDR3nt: TGTGCCAGCAGCCCGCCCGAGCAGTCGTTGGGGTACGAGCAGTACTTC
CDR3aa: CASSPPEQSLGYEQYF

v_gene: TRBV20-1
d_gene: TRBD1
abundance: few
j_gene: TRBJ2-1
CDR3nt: TGCAGTGCTAGAGATCCAGGGGGCACGGCTAGCCGGTACAATGAGCAGTTCTTC
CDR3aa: CSARDPGGTASRYNEQFF

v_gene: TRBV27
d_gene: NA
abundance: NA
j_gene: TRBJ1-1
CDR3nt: TGTGCCAGCAGTTTGAACAGGGTCAGCCTCCAAGCTTTCTTT
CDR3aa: CASSLNRVSLQAFF

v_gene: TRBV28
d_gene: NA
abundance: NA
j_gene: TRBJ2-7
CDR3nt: TGTGCCAGTTCACAGGGTTCTATTCCCTACGAGCAGTACTTC
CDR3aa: CASSQGSIPYEQYF

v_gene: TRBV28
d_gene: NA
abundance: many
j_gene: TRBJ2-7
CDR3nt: TGTGCCAGCAGTTTGCCCTCAGGGGACTACGAGCAGTACTTC
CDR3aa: CASSLPSGDYEQYF

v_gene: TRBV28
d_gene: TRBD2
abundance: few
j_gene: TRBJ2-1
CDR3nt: TGTGCCAGCAGTTTTAAACTAGCGGGAGAGAATGAGCAGTTCTTC
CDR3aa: CASSFKLAGENEQFF

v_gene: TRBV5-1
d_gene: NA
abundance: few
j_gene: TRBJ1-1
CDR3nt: TGCGCCAGCAGCTTGGGAACAGGGCGGGACACTGAAGCTTTCTTT
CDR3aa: CASSLGTGRDTEAFF

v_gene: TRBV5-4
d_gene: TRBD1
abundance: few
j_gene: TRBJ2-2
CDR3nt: TGTGCCAGCAGCTTGGGGGTCACAGGGGGCGAGTCGGGATTGTTTTTT
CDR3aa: CASSLGVTGGESGLFF

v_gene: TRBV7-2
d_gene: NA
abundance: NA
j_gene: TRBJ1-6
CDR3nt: TGTGCCAGCAGAGTCACCGGGACGGCTAATTTACCCCTCCACTTT
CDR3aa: CASRVTGTANLPLHF

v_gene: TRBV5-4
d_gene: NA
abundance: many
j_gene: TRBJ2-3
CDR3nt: TGTGCCAGCAGCTTAAAACAGGGCAGCACAGATACGCAGTATTTT
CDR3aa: CASSLKQGSTDTQYF

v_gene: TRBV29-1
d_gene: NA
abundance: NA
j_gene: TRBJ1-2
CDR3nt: TGCAGCGTCCGCGAGACGGAAGGCTACACCTTC
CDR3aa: CSVRETEGYTF

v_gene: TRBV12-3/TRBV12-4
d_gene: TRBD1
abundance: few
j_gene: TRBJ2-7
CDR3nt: TGTGCCAGCAGCTCCCCGGGACAGGATCTACACGAGCAGTACTTC
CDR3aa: CASSSPGQDLHEQYF

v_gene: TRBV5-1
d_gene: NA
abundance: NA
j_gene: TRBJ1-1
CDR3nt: TGCGCCAGCAGCTTGTTGCCTTCCATGGGCACTGAAGCTTTCTTT
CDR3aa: CASSLLPSMGTEAFF

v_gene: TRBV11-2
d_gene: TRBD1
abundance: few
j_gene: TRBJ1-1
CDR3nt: TGTGCCAGCAGCCTACGGAGGACAGGGAGGTACACTGAAGCTTTCTTT
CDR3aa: CASSLRRTGRYTEAFF

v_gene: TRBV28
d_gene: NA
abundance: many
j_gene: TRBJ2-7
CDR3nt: TGTGCCAGCAGTTTACCAGGGACAACCAAGGGCGAGCAGTACTTC
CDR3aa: CASSLPGTTKGEQYF

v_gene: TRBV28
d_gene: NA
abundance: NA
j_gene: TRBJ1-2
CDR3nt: TGTGCCAGCAGTCCCGGACAGTATGGCTACACCTTC
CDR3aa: CASSPGQYGYTF

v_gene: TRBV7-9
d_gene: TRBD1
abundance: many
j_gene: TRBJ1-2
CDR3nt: TGTGCCAGCAGCCGTGGGACAGTCCTTAACTATGGCTACACCTTC
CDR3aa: CASSRGTVLNYGYTF

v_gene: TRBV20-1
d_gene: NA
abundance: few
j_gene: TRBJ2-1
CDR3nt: TGCAGTGCTCCCCAGGGGGGTGGTGAGCAGTTCTTC
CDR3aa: CSAPQGGGEQFF

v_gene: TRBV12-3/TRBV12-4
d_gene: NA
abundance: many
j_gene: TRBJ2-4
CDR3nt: TGTGCCAGCAGTCTAGCCGGGTTTTCAGGGAACATTCAGTACTTC
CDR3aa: CASSLAGFSGNIQYF

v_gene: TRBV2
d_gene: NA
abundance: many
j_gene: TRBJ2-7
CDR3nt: TGTGCCACCGGAGGGACAGCTCTCTACGAGCAGTACTTC
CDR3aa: CATGGTALYEQYF

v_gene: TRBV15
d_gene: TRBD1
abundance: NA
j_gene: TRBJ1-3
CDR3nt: TGTGCCACCAAGAAGGGGGCAGTCTCTGGAAACACCATATATTTT
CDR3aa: CATKKGAVSGNTIYF

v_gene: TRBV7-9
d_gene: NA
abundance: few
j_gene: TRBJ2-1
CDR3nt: TGTGCCAGCAGCTTAGTTTCCGGACAAAAGGTGTTCTTC
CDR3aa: CASSLVSGQKVFF

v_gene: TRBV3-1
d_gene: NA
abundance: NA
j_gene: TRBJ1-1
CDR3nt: TGTGCCAGCAGCGAGAACAGGGTCATCCCTGAAGCTTTCTTT
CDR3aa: CASSENRVIPEAFF

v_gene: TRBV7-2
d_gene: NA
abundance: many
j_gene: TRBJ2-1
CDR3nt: TGTGCCAGCACGGTGGGGATTATAAGGGCGAATGAGCAGTTCTTC
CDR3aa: CASTVGIIRANEQFF

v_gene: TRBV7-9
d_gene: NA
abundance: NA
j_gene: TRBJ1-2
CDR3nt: TGTGCCAGCAGCTTAGCGGTAGGGGCGGAAAGTTATGGCTACACCTTC
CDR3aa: CASSLAVGAESYGYTF

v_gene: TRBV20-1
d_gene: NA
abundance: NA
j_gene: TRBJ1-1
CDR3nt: TGCAGTGCTGGCCGGGACCGGAACACTGAAGCTTTCTTT
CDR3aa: CSAGRDRNTEAFF

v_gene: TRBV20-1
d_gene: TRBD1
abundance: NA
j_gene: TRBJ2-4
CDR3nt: TGCAGTGCTTATACAGGGGGCTTGGGGAAGGACATTCAGTACTTC
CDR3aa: CSAYTGGLGKDIQYF

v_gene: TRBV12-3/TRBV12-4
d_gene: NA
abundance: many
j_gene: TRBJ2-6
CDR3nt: TGTGCCACCAGGGACTCTGGGGCCAACGTCCTGACTTTC
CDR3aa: CATRDSGANVLTF

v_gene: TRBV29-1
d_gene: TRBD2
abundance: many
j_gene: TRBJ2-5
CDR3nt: TGCAGCATTTTAGCGGGGGGGCCAGAGACCCAGTACTTC
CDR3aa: CSILAGGPETQYF

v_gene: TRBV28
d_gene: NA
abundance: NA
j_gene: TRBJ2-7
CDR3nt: TGTGCCAGCAGGGGGACCGAGCAGTACTTC
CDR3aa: CASRGTEQYF

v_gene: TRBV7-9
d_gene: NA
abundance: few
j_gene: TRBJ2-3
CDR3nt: TGTGCCAGCAGAAACAGGGATACGCAGTATTTT
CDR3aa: CASRNRDTQYF

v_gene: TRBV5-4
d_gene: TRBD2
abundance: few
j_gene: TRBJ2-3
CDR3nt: TGTGCCAGCAGCCCACAGGTACTGACTAGCGGCACAGATACGCAGTATTTT
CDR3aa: CASSPQVLTSGTDTQYF